This record concerns one TCR beta chain sequence. This CDR3 spans 15 amino acids. Germline V lookup: CDR1 MNHEY, CDR2 SMNVEV (reference sequence). The data originate from a study of T cells expressing NK-cell markers. Study-wide background: Sorted CD3+CD56+NKG2C+, CD3+CD56+NKG2C- and CD3+CD56-NKG2C+ T cells provided the TCR beta repertoires. Seven HCMV-seropositive donors and one seronegative donor made up the eight sequenced donors.

One entry per CDR3 protein, without DNA, is what TCRdb gives after re-calling the 5' RACE reads. The table counts 550,000 or so distinct CDR3 sequences; roughly 3.5% lies in the top ten. The sample consisted of blood T cells: a sorted CD56 or NKG2C T cell subset, CD4+ or CD8+ T cells, or bulk PBMC T cells (not recorded which). The TCR sequence derives from a man aged 18 to 30 in good health. The rearrangement joins TRBV27 to TRBJ2-2; lacking DNA, the TRBD1 call made by TCRdb goes unchecked. This CDR3 reads CASSKNTGYTGELFF.